The rows below give T cell receptor beta chains drawn from one sample of a study of molecular identifiers for immune sequencing clone quantification. One entry per CDR3 protein results from TCRdb running MiXCR on the PCR reads. The sample lists thousands of distinct CDR3 sequences; about an eighth were seen once. Sequencing input: naive CD8+ T cells from blood, with Jurkat cell RNA spiked in. Source of these receptors: a human donor in good health. Some libraries in this study had Jurkat cell RNA spiked in. CDR3s include the opening cysteine and the closing phenylalanine or tryptophan. A D gene is named only where the DNA matches it firmly. Where a row states a size, it is once, few, many or the class of an expanded clone; other rows omit it.

v_gene	j_gene	d_gene	abundance	CDR3aa	CDR3nt
TRBV2	TRBJ1-1	.	many	CASSEAARAFF	TGTGCCAGCAGTGAAGCAGCTCGGGCTTTCTTT
TRBV6-2/TRBV6-3	TRBJ2-7	.	few	CASSYYGGSYEQYF	TGTGCCAGCAGTTACTACGGGGGTTCCTACGAGCAGTACTTC
TRBV7-9	TRBJ2-2	TRBD1	medium-sized	CASSLPNGDRGIGELFF	TGTGCCAGCAGCTTACCGAACGGGGACAGGGGAATCGGGGAGCTGTTTTTT
TRBV27	TRBJ2-7	TRBD1	many	CASSLSGTGAFEQYF	TGTGCCAGCAGTTTATCCGGGACAGGGGCTTTCGAGCAGTACTTC
TRBV7-9	TRBJ2-3	TRBD1	many	CASSTGGGTQYF	TGTGCCAGCAGCACAGGGGGAGGTACGCAGTATTTT
TRBV29-1	TRBJ2-4	.	medium-sized	CSVVQGMENIQYF	TGCAGCGTTGTGCAGGGGATGGAAAACATTCAGTACTTC
TRBV30	TRBJ1-5	TRBD1	many	CAWDPGTGNQPQHF	TGTGCCTGGGATCCCGGGACAGGCAATCAGCCCCAGCATTTT
TRBV7-2	TRBJ2-1	TRBD1	medium-sized	CASSRPGTVHNEQFF	TGTGCCAGCAGCCGGCCCGGGACAGTACACAATGAGCAGTTCTTC
TRBV27	TRBJ2-1	.	medium-sized	CASSYVAGSYNEQFF	TGTGCCAGCAGTTATGTCGCAGGGTCCTACAATGAGCAGTTCTTC
TRBV7-9	TRBJ2-5	.	medium-sized	CASSTSIDQETQYF	TGTGCCAGCAGCACTTCGATAGACCAAGAGACCCAGTACTTC
TRBV7-9	TRBJ2-2	TRBD1	many	CASSSGTGGFGELFF	TGTGCCAGCAGCTCCGGGACAGGGGGTTTCGGGGAGCTGTTTTTT
TRBV7-9	TRBJ2-3	.	many	CASSPPSTSPVVTDTQYF	TGTGCCAGCAGCCCCCCCTCCACTAGCCCGGTGGTTACAGATACGCAGTATTTT
TRBV27	TRBJ2-7	.	.	CASGLGGPRGRYEQYF	TGTGCCAGCGGGTTAGGCGGGCCACGGGGCAGATACGAGCAGTACTTC
TRBV27	TRBJ2-7	.	.	CASRLGGPRGRYEQYF	TGTGCCAGCAGGTTAGGCGGGCCACGGGGCAGATACGAGCAGTACTTC
TRBV14	TRBJ2-7	.	.	CASSLPGHLFIEQYF	TGTGCCAGCAGCTTACCGGGACACCTTTTCATCGAGCAGTACTTC
TRBV7-2	TRBJ2-2	.	.	CASSLETSGELFF	TGTGCCAGCAGCTTAGAGACTTCAGGGGAGCTGTTTTTT
TRBV7-9	TRBJ1-1	.	.	CASSPSGGFGAFF	TGTGCCAGCAGCCCCTCTGGGGGGTTCGGTGCTTTCTTT
TRBV4-1	TRBJ1-2	TRBD1	many	CASSLGGERGYGYTF	TGCGCCAGCAGCCTAGGGGGCGAAAGGGGCTATGGCTACACCTTC
TRBV28	TRBJ2-7	TRBD2	few	CASSFRTGGGGGGLEQYF	TGTGCCAGCAGTTTTCGTACTGGCGGGGGGGGGGGGGGGCTCGAGCAGTACTTC
TRBV6-5	TRBJ1-5	.	medium-sized	CASTPGRNQPQHF	TGTGCCAGCACCCCGGGTCGCAATCAGCCCCAGCATTTT
TRBV29-1	TRBJ1-1	TRBD1	medium-sized	CSVPTGMNTEAFF	TGCAGCGTCCCGACAGGGATGAACACTGAAGCTTTCTTT
TRBV11-2	TRBJ2-3	.	medium-sized	CASGPYWKPDTQYF	TGTGCCAGTGGACCTTACTGGAAGCCAGATACGCAGTATTTT
TRBV11-2	TRBJ1-1	.	many	CASIRDTMNTEAFF	TGTGCCAGCATCCGCGACACTATGAACACTGAAGCTTTCTTT
TRBV6-2/TRBV6-3	TRBJ1-5	TRBD1	medium-sized	CASSYSAQGGQPQHF	TGTGCCAGCAGCTACTCGGCCCAGGGGGGTCAGCCCCAGCATTTT
TRBV5-6	TRBJ2-1	TRBD2	many	CASSLAAGVSYNEQFF	TGTGCCAGCAGCTTGGCCGCGGGAGTCTCCTACAATGAGCAGTTCTTC
TRBV6-2/TRBV6-3	TRBJ1-5	TRBD1	many	CASNPPQTGLRNQPQHF	TGTGCCAGCAATCCCCCCCAGACAGGGTTGAGGAATCAGCCCCAGCATTTT
TRBV2	TRBJ2-3	.	.	CASSEPGDTDTQYF	TGTGCCAGCAGTGAACCGGGGGACACAGATACGCAGTATTTC
TRBV20-1	TRBJ2-7	TRBD1	medium-sized	CSASSYLQGALGYEQYF	TGCAGTGCTAGCTCGTACCTACAGGGGGCGTTAGGCTACGAGCAGTACTTC
TRBV2	TRBJ2-3	.	medium-sized	CASSEGAASTDTQYF	TGTGCCAGCAGCGAGGGAGCGGCTAGCACAGATACGCAGTATTTT
TRBV15	TRBJ2-1	TRBD2	many	CATSRGTSGEYNEQFF	TGTGCCACCAGCAGAGGGACTAGCGGGGAGTACAATGAGCAGTTCTTC
TRBV30	TRBJ2-5	.	few	CAWSLSRVQDTQYF	TGTGCCTGGAGTCTATCCAGGGTCCAAGACACCCAGTACTTT
TRBV7-6	TRBJ2-2	TRBD2	many	CASSLIPLAGDTTGELFF	TGTGCCAGCAGCTTAATACCACTAGCGGGGGACACCACCGGGGAGCTGTTTTTT
TRBV11-2	TRBJ2-2	TRBD2	many	CASSLTSGGARTGELFF	TGTGCCAGCAGCCTTACTAGCGGGGGGGCCCGAACCGGGGAGCTGTTTTTT
TRBV30	TRBJ1-1	.	medium-sized	CAAVENTEAFF	TGTGCCGCGGTGGAGAACACTGAAGCTTTCTTT
TRBV5-5	TRBJ2-5	.	medium-sized	CASSLVGVGDETQYF	TGTGCCAGCAGCTTGGTGGGGGTAGGGGACGAGACCCAGTACTTC
TRBV19	TRBJ2-7	.	.	CASSTGGFSYEQYF	TGTGCCAGTAGTACTGGGGGATTCTCCTACGAGCAGTACTTC
TRBV7-9	TRBJ2-3	TRBD2	medium-sized	CASSSREGSGTDTQYF	TGTGCCAGCAGCTCGAGGGAGGGTAGCGGCACAGATACGCAGTATTTT
TRBV7-2	TRBJ2-7	TRBD2	few	CASSPTSGSSYEQYF	TGTGCCAGCAGCCCCACTAGCGGCAGCTCCTACGAGCAGTACTTC
TRBV7-9	TRBJ2-1	TRBD2	many	CASSTGLLNEQFF	TGTGCCAGCAGCACGGGACTATTGAATGAGCAGTTCTTC
TRBV27	TRBJ2-7	TRBD1	many	CASSAAGGGYEQYF	TGTGCCAGCAGTGCCGCAGGGGGCGGCTACGAGCAGTACTTC
TRBV7-6	TRBJ2-7	.	many	CASSLIQGGTYEQYF	TGTGCCAGCAGCTTAATCCAGGGGGGGACCTACGAGCAGTACTTC
TRBV4-1	TRBJ2-7	.	medium-sized	CASSHRLGSSYEQYF	TGCGCCAGCAGCCATCGTCTGGGGAGCTCCTACGAGCAGTACTTC
TRBV12-3/TRBV12-4	TRBJ1-2	.	.	CASSSARCGYTF	TGTGCCAGCAGTTCCGCTCGCTGTGGCTACACCTTC
TRBV11-2	TRBJ2-1	TRBD2	many	CASSFPTSGGAGFYNEQFF	TGTGCCAGCAGCTTCCCGACTAGCGGGGGGGCCGGTTTCTACAATGAGCAGTTCTTC
TRBV7-9	TRBJ2-3	.	medium-sized	CASSSLPKVTQYF	TGTGCCAGCAGCTCACTACCTAAGGTTACGCAGTATTTT